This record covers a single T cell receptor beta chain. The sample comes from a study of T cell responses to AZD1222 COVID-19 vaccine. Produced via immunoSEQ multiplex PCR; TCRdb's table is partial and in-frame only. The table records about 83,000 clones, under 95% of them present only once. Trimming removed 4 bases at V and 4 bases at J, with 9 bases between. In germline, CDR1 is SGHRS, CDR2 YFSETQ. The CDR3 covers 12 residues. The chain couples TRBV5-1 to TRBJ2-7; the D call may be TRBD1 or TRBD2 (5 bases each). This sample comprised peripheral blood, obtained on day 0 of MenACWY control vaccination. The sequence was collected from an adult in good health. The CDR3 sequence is CASSREGYEQYF. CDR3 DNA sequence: TGCGCCAGCAGCCGTGAGGGGTACGAGCAGTACTTC.